One T cell receptor (beta chain) is described in this entry. Patients in Seattle were enrolled during active infection, then followed longitudinally. CDR3 length: 15 amino acids. Germline trimming cut 5 bases from V and 6 bases from J; bases unmatched to any gene: 8. CDR1 and CDR2 (germline): KGHDR, SFDVKD. This specimen belongs to a study of blood T cell repertoires in COVID-19. Study information: COVID-19 samples collected from the United States, Italy and Spain covered acute and convalescent phases. T cells, B-cell-depleted T cells, or PBMCs supplied cDNA or gDNA.

Using immunoSEQ multiplex PCR, the repertoire was profiled, and TCRdb retains in-frame clones only, with some absent. The repertoire holds 25,000 to 35,000 clones, with nearly 90% as singletons. The V call is TRBV24-1, the J call TRBJ2-2; 7 positions agree with TRBD1. Sample: peripheral blood. This sequence originates from a man in his fifties or sixties with COVID-19, enrolled during active disease. In nucleotides, the CDR3 is TGTGCCACCAGTGGGAGACAGGGTACCTCCGGGGAGCTGTTTTTT. Translated, it gives CATSGRQGTSGELFF.